This T cell receptor (beta chain) was recovered during a study of post-analysis software for immune sequencing data. As for the study in general: Disease courses included relapsing-remitting, secondary progressive and progressive-relapsing multiple sclerosis.

Tagging with unique molecular identifiers was a feature of the TCR beta cDNA libraries. cDNA molecules numbering roughly 0.5 million came from around 1 to 10 million T cells. MiXCR, run by TCRdb on the PCR reads, gives a single entry per CDR3 protein. The sample includes around 440,000 distinct CDR3 sequences, less than 45% seen only once; the top ten take over 10%. Comment on this clonotype: Its antigen remains unidentified.

Study observations and caveats: The study found significantly lower normalized Chao1 diversity in multiple sclerosis patients than in controls. Compared with controls, patients had more of 4 or 5 TRBV segments, including TRBV5-6, TRBV5-1 and TRBV20-1.

The CDR3 runs to 14 residues. The germline V gene has CDR1 MNHNY and CDR2 SVGAGI (reference sequence). The V end was cut by 2 bases, the J end by 1 base, with 8 bases between. This clonotype originated in a girl aged 5-17 years with multiple sclerosis. Sequenced: blood. V and J are TRBV6-6 and TRBJ1-1; D remains unclear. The chain's CDR3 is CASSYGRANTEAFF. The CDR3, as DNA: TGTGCCAGCAGTTACGGAAGGGCGAACACTGAAGCTTTCTTT.